This T cell receptor (beta chain) was recovered during a study of beta chain features in type 1 diabetes (dated by TCRdb to the late 2010s). With respect to the entire study: Mean age, gender distribution, total cell number and subset yield did not differ between patients and healthy donors. Across all samples, about 110 million sorted cells were examined, and cell number per subset correlated strongly with RNA yield. The study compared TCRB repertoires of sorted circulating CD4+ T cell subsets between recently diagnosed type 1 diabetes patients and matched healthy donors. Naive and central memory subsets were obtained from all 30 or so donors, but regulatory and stem cell-like memory subsets were isolated from only 8 patients and roughly 8 healthy donors.

A single peripheral blood draw of 90 to 150 mL on average was collected from each donor into heparinised tubes. A BD FACSAria II was used to sort naive, central memory, regulatory and stem cell-like memory CD4+ T cells with a panel that included CD45RO, CCR7, CD25, CD127, CD95 and CD27. A purity above 95% was achieved for all sorted populations. PBMCs were isolated immediately by Lymphoprep density gradient centrifugation and stained directly without culture. So that batch effects would be minimized, each experiment stained and sorted samples in pairs, pairing one healthy donor with one patient. To note about this clone: This receptor's antigen is unknown. No base quality information exists; no much larger clone differs at one position.

Overall results and qualifications from the work: Fewer insertions and more nucleotide deletions at VDJ recombination sites were observed in patients with type 1 diabetes, implying thymic rearrangement abnormalities. Because small numbers of individuals were included in the HLA sub-analyses, any influence of HLA type on TCRB rearrangement was left unresolved. Sequencing cDNA rather than genomic DNA could over-represent highly expressing activated cells, although activation and CD3 levels did not differ between groups. A moderate but significant shortening of TCRB CDR3 length was observed in type 1 diabetes patients in all four CD4+ subsets. Shorter templates might have been favored by PCR, but patient and control samples were amplified and corrected together, so both groups would have been affected equally by any skew. Naive, central memory and regulatory TCRB repertoires appeared to be more similar among patients than among healthy donors.

The entire amount of isolated RNA was reverse transcribed using the High Capacity cDNA Reverse Transcription Kit, so the sequenced TCRB transcripts were expressed ones. Deep immunoSEQ sequencing was applied to naive, central memory and regulatory T cell samples, giving an average of roughly 3.5 million total reads per sample. Sorted cells were lysed in RLT buffer and RNA was extracted with DNase-treated RNeasy Micro or Mini kits, depending on cell number. Each cell subset was processed separately to prevent cross-contamination, with patient and healthy donor samples processed together. The immunoSEQ multiplex PCR was used to amplify TCRB sequences from cDNA, yielding 87-bp fragments that span the CDR3 region. The amplicons were sequenced using the Illumina HiSeq platform. The study's processing was this. PCR bias was computationally corrected using synthetic template baselines, reads within Hamming distance 2 were collapsed, and singletons that could not be merged were discarded. Reads were aligned against IMGT to assign V, D and J genes, CDR3 length and insertions or deletions at six rearrangement sites. Within each subset, clonotype counts were normalized to sorted cell number, after which true diversity and Gini coefficients were computed with the tcR R package. Repertoire sharing was quantified using the overlap coefficient calculated on TCRB nucleotide sequences. Out-of-frame TCRB sequences from naive cells were analyzed as a proxy for the pre-selection repertoire. In its TCRdb copy, this immuneACCESS table keeps in-frame sequences only and misses some clones. Where compared with another copy, unresolved V genes explain less than half of these, and the others have no known cause. V, J and clone size reflect that table, while D and trimming were determined from the DNA. This sample gives 240,000 or so clones in total; 68% of them show up just once. Of the sample, approximately 0.05% is held by the ten largest clones.

CDR1 and CDR2 are read off the germline V gene as SGHTA and FQGNSA. Counted from cysteine to phenylalanine, this CDR3 has 12 amino acids. Only the CDR3 region is kept as DNA, spanning 36 bases read in frame from base 1. The V and J ends are trimmed by 5 bases and 8 bases, leaving 12 bases between them. Sequenced: naive CD4+ T cells from blood. This sample's cell subset or site label indicates: true naive CD4+ T cells. The sequence was obtained from a man under 40 in good health. The chain links TRBV7-2 with TRBJ1-2; the D gene remains uncertain. At the DNA level, the sequence is TGTGCCAGCAGCCCGGAGGACGGCGGCTACACCTTC. Its product reads: CASSPEDGGYTF.